These 26 T cell receptor beta chains share one sample of origin, sequenced in a study of Tregs in tolerant kidney transplant recipients. Here immunoSEQ multiplex PCR was the method, and the copy in TCRdb shows in-frame clones only, minus some. The sample shows some 240,000 clones, around 81% of them seen only once. Sequencing was performed on CD4+ T cells from blood. All receptors derive from a human donor in good health.

The CDR3: CASSYHRQGEAFF. In DNA form, the CDR3 reads TGTGCCAGCAGTTACCACCGACAGGGGGAAGCTTTCTTT. The chain carries TRBV6-5 and TRBJ1-1; 8 bases line up with TRBD1. The trim removed 2 bases at V and 8 bases at J, leaving 4 bases unmatched. CDR3 length: 13 amino acids. Germline lookup yields CDR1 MNHEY and CDR2 SVGAGI.

V is TRBV18 and J is TRBJ2-1, with TRBD1 matching over 8 bases. The germline gives CDR1 KGHSH, CDR2 LQKENI. CDR3 length: 15 residues. With 3 bases clipped from V and 3 bases from J, the junction kept 4 bases outside the gene matches. The CDR3 DNA sequence: TGTGCCAGCTCACCGGACAGGGTTGACTACAATGAGCAGTTCTTC. Amino acid sequence: CASSPDRVDYNEQFF. The variable domain in full, with the rest retrieved from reference TRBV18 and TRBJ2-1, is NAGVMQNPRHLVRRRGQEARLRCSPMKGHSHVYWYRQLPEEGLKFMVYLQKENIIDESGMPKERFSAEFPKEGPSILRIQQVVRGDSAAYFCASSPDRVDYNEQFFGPGTRLTVL.

The CDR3 region has the DNA TGTGCCAGCAGCTTGGTCGGCGGGCCGAACACCGGGGAGCTGTTTTTT. It is translated as CASSLVGGPNTGELFF. The rearrangement links TRBV5-6 to TRBJ2-2; weak D call: TRBD2 (5 bases). Trimming cost V 0 bases and J 0 bases, with 9 bases left between them. This CDR3 region has 16 residues. Germline V gene data show CDR1 as SGHDT and CDR2 as YYEEEE.

The rearrangement links TRBV5-1 to TRBJ2-7, with D hard to call. In germline, CDR1 is SGHRS, CDR2 YFSETQ. Trimming took 0 bases from V and 3 from J, leaving 10 bases between them. CDR3 length: 14 amino acids. As DNA, the CDR3 is TGCGCCAGCAGCTTGGCCGAGCAGAACTACGAGCAGTACTTC. It is translated as CASSLAEQNYEQYF.

The rearrangement links TRBV6-1 to TRBJ2-1, with 7 bases that match TRBD2. CDR3 size: 14 residues. The germline CDR1 and CDR2 sequences are MNHNS and SASEGT. Trimming at V came to 3 bases and at J to 4 bases, leaving 3 bases not matched to a gene. CDR3 in DNA: TGTGCCAGCAGTGAGCGGGAGCAGTACAATGAGCAGTTCTTC. This codes for CASSEREQYNEQFF.

The chain is built from TRBV5-5 and TRBJ1-1, with TRBD1 identical over 7 bases. Unmatched junction bases numbered 5, after V lost 5 bases and J lost 4 bases. Germline CDR1 reads SGHKS; CDR2 reads YYEKEE (reference sequence). This CDR3 is built from 13 residues. CDR3: CASSVTGTTEAFF. The CDR3 DNA is TGTGCCAGCAGTGTGACAGGGACCACTGAAGCTTTCTTT.

V and J are TRBV27 and TRBJ2-7; 9 bases align to TRBD1. This CDR3 is built from 14 residues. CDR1 MNHEY and CDR2 SMNVEV come from the germline V gene (reference sequence). The V and J ends lost 8 bases and 2 bases, in that order; junction bases with no gene match: 7. CDR3 DNA: TGTGCCAGCCGACAGGGGGTCGGCACCTACGAGCAGTACTTC. It specifies CASRQGVGTYEQYF.

This chain joins TRBV7-2 and TRBJ1-2; possible D gene TRBD1, 5 bases. Germline lookup yields CDR1 SGHTA and CDR2 FQGNSA. The V end lost 0 bases, the J end lost 3 bases, and 8 bases lay between the germline ends. The CDR3 consists of 14 residues. CDR3 amino acids: CASSLARGDYGYTF. Written as DNA, the CDR3 is TGTGCCAGCAGCTTAGCGCGAGGGGACTATGGCTACACCTTC. Variable domain in full (rest from reference TRBV7-2 and TRBJ1-2): GAGVSQSPSNKVTEKGKDVELRCDPISGHTALYWYRQSLGQGLEFLIYFQGNSAPDKSGLPSDRFSAERTGGSVSTLTIQRTQQEDSAVYLCASSLARGDYGYTFGSGTRLTVV.

On this clone itself: This CDR3 is also generated by other DNA sequences in the sample. The chain recombines TRBV5-1 with TRBJ2-3; perhaps TRBD2 as D (6 bases). This CDR3 is built from 14 residues. V dropped 3 bases and J dropped 0 bases, with 8 bases sitting between them. CDR1 and CDR2 from the germline V gene are SGHRS and YFSETQ. The CDR3 is CASSSGTSTDTQYF. CDR3 coding DNA: TGCGCCAGCAGCTCCGGGACTAGCACAGATACGCAGTATTTT.

The rearrangement uses TRBV5-6 and TRBJ1-1; the D is unclear. Germline CDR1 reads SGHDT; CDR2 reads YYEEEE. V dropped 0 bases and J dropped 7 bases, with 13 bases sitting between them. CDR3 length: 14 amino acids. The CDR3: CASSLVRAAGEAFF. The CDR3 DNA reads as TGTGCCAGCAGCTTGGTTCGGGCAGCAGGTGAAGCTTTCTTT. The full variable domain, completed using reference TRBV5-6 and TRBJ1-1, is DAGVTQSPTHLIKTRGQQVTLRCSPKSGHDTVSWYQQALGQGPQFIFQYYEEEERQRGNFPDRFSGHQFPNYSSELNVNALLLGDSALYLCASSLVRAAGEAFFGQGTRLTVV.

The CDR3 DNA reads TGCGCCAGCAGCCGCTGGACTAGCGGGGGAGATACGCAGTATTTT. This encodes CASSRWTSGGDTQYF. V is TRBV5-1 and J is TRBJ2-3; 13 bases agree with TRBD2. The CDR3 has 15 residues. J gave up 5 bases and V 4 bases, and 4 bases lay outside the gene matches. Germline CDR1 SGHRS, CDR2 YFSETQ.

The V gene is TRBV30, the J gene TRBJ1-4, with TRBD1 matching 9 bases. CDR3 length: 13 residues. Germline-derived CDR1 and CDR2 are GTSNPN and SVGIG (reference sequence). V was pared by 4 bases and J by 7 bases, with 4 bases of the junction left unmatched. The CDR3 region has the DNA TGTGCCTGGACGGGACAGGGTTTTGAAAAACTGTTTTTT. Its translation: CAWTGQGFEKLFF.

The V gene is TRBV2, the J gene TRBJ2-3; 9 positions match TRBD2. Germline V gene data show CDR1 as SNHLY and CDR2 as FYNNEI. CDR3 length: 15 amino acids. The junction had 5 bases not matched to a gene; V was cut back by 4 bases and J by 3 bases. DNA of the CDR3: TGTGCCAGCAGTGGTCGAGCGGGGGGTACAGATACGCAGTATTTT. Its protein product is CASSGRAGGTDTQYF.

This rearrangement joins TRBV5-4 to TRBJ2-4; 8 bases line up with TRBD2. The CDR3 consists of 14 residues. V lost 1 base and J lost 8; bases outside the gene matches: 5. Germline V gene sequence: CDR1 SGHNT, CDR2 YYREEE (reference sequence). The CDR3 region has the DNA TGTGCCAGCAGCTTGTACAGCGGGAGTGACATTCAGTACTTC. This gives the protein CASSLYSGSDIQYF.

CDR3 in DNA: TGTGCCAGCAGTTTATTGGGGAGGAATTATAATTCACCCCTCCACTTT. It translates to CASSLLGRNYNSPLHF. The chain carries TRBV27 and TRBJ1-6; D is undetermined. Germline lookup yields CDR1 MNHEY and CDR2 SMNVEV (reference sequence). The V end was cut by 1 base, the J end by 4 bases, with 11 bases between. The CDR3 extends over 16 amino acids.

This chain uses TRBV5-1 with TRBJ2-7; perhaps TRBD1 as D (6 bases). The CDR3 consists of 14 residues. Germline loops: CDR1 SGHRS, CDR2 YFSETQ. Trimming took 2 bases from V and 2 from J, leaving 11 bases between them. CDR3 coding DNA: TGCGCCAGCAGCTTCGGGACACGAGCCTACGAGCAGTACTTC. Its translation is CASSFGTRAYEQYF. The complete variable domain, with remaining parts taken from reference TRBV5-1 and TRBJ2-7, reads KAGVTQTPRYLIKTRGQQVTLSCSPISGHRSVSWYQQTPGQGLQFLFEYFSETQRNKGNFPGRFSGRQFSNSRSEMNVSTLELGDSALYLCASSFGTRAYEQYFGPGTRLTVT.

The chain has TRBV5-1 and TRBJ1-3; D is unclear. This CDR3 spans 16 amino acids. V was clipped by 0 bases and J by 4 bases, with 14 bases between them. Germline CDR1 and CDR2: SGHRS and YFSETQ. The CDR3 bases are TGCGCCAGCAGCTTGGTGGGCTCCCTCCTCGGAAACACCATATATTTT. Amino acid sequence: CASSLVGSLLGNTIYF.

V gene TRBV7-9 combines with J gene TRBJ2-2, with no clear D. The CDR3 runs to 12 residues. The V and J ends lost 7 bases and 2 bases respectively, with 5 bases between them. Germline CDR1 reads SEHNR; CDR2 reads FQNEAQ (reference sequence). The CDR3 reads CASNSNTGELFF. The CDR3, as DNA: TGTGCCAGCAACTCAAACACCGGGGAGCTGTTTTTT.

The CDR3 here is CASSFREPYNEQFF. The CDR3 nucleotides read TGTGCCAGCAGTTTCCGGGAGCCCTACAATGAGCAGTTCTTC. The chain carries TRBV27 and TRBJ2-1; D is possibly TRBD2 (6 bases). CDR3 length equals 14 residues. CDR1 and CDR2 (germline): MNHEY, SMNVEV (reference sequence). V was pared by 3 bases and J by 2 bases, with 8 bases between.

The V gene is TRBV4-1, the J gene TRBJ2-1, with D uncertain. The CDR3 consists of 15 residues. V lost 0 bases to trimming and J lost 4 bases, with 10 bases between them. Germline-derived CDR1 and CDR2 are MGHRA and YSYEKL. The CDR3 loop reads CASSQDQAHYNEQFF. CDR3 DNA sequence: TGCGCCAGCAGCCAAGATCAGGCCCATTACAATGAGCAGTTCTTC.

The chain has TRBV30 and TRBJ1-5, with D uncertain. CDR1 and CDR2 (germline): GTSNPN, SVGIG (reference sequence). The CDR3 is 11 amino acids. The V and J ends lost 5 bases and 5 bases respectively, with 7 bases between them. The CDR3 region is CAWGTDQPQHF. CDR3 bases: TGTGCCTGGGGTACGGATCAGCCCCAGCATTTT.

CDR3 residues: CASSMGSSYQETQYF. The DNA for the CDR3 is TGTGCCAGTAGTATGGGGTCGTCGTACCAAGAGACCCAGTACTTC. This chain connects TRBV19 to TRBJ2-5; no reliable D call. CDR1 LNHDA and CDR2 SQIVND come from the germline V gene (reference sequence). Trimming stripped 3 bases from V and 0 bases from J, with 11 bases between. This CDR3 region has 15 residues.

This rearrangement joins TRBV7-9 to TRBJ1-2; the match to TRBD1 covers 7 bases. J was trimmed by 6 bases and V by 3 bases; bases with no gene match: 4. The CDR3 covers 13 residues. Germline V gene data show CDR1 as SEHNR and CDR2 as FQNEAQ (reference sequence). The CDR3 DNA reads TGTGCCAGCAGCTTCCGACAGGGAGATGGCTACACCTTC. The encoded protein is CASSFRQGDGYTF.

V and J are TRBV7-8 and TRBJ1-2; a weak D match, TRBD1 (5 bases). Per the germline V gene, CDR1 is SGHVS and CDR2 is FQNEAQ. Trimming shortened V by 5 bases and J by 6 bases, and 25 bases separated the two germline ends. The CDR3 runs to 17 residues. The CDR3: CASSPQRWGHSEHGYTF. Written as DNA, the CDR3 is TGTGCCAGCAGCCCCCAAAGGTGGGGCCACAGCGAACATGGCTACACCTTC. The whole variable domain, remainder taken from reference TRBV7-8 and TRBJ1-2, is GAGVSQSPRYKVAKRGQDVALRCDPISGHVSLFWYQQALGQGPEFLTYFQNEAQLDKSGLPSDRFFAERPEGSVSTLKIQRTQQEDSAVYLCASSPQRWGHSEHGYTFGSGTRLTVV.

A remark on this clone: Mismatch with germline at one junction end may stem from a read error. This chain connects TRBV11-2 to TRBJ1-2; 10 nucleotides match TRBD1. Germline V CDR1 and CDR2: SGHAT, FQNNGV. CDR3 size: 18 residues. The CDR3, as DNA: TGTGCCAGCAGCAATCTCATGGACAGGGGGATGGTACTCTATCGCTACACCTTC. Translation: CASSNLMDRGMVLYRYTF.

This clone was detected only a few times. V is TRBV11-2 and J is TRBJ2-4; 9 bases map to TRBD1. CDR3 size: 13 residues. Germline lookup yields CDR1 SGHAT and CDR2 FQNNGV. The junction had 2 bases not matched to a gene; V was cut back by 5 bases and J by 6 bases. CDR3 sequence (DNA): TGTGCCAGCAGCACAGGGGGCCTAAACATTCAGTACTTC. Protein product: CASSTGGLNIQYF.